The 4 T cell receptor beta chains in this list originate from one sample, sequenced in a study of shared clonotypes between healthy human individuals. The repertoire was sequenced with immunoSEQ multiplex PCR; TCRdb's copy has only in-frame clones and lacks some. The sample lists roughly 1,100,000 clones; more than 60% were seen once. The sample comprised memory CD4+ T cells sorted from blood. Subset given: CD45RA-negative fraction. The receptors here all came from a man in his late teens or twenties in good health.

The CDR3 nucleotides are TGTGCCATCAGGGAAGGGGACAGGGGAGGCTACACCTTC. Translated: CAIREGDRGGYTF. The chain uses TRBV10-3 and TRBJ1-2; 10 bases are shared with TRBD1. This CDR3 region has 13 residues. Germline CDR1 is ENHRY and CDR2 is SYGVKD. V lost 6 bases to trimming and J lost 8 bases; unmatched junction nucleotides: 6.

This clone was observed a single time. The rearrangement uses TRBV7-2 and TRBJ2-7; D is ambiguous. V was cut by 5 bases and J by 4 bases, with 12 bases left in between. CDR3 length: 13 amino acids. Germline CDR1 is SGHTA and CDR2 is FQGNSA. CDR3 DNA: TGTGCCAGCAGCCTAAACCTTTTTTACGAGCAGTACTTC. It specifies CASSLNLFYEQYF. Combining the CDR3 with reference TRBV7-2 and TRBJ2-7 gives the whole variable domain GAGVSQSPSNKVTEKGKDVELRCDPISGHTALYWYRQSLGQGLEFLIYFQGNSAPDKSGLPSDRFSAERTGGSVSTLTIQRTQQEDSAVYLCASSLNLFYEQYFGPGTRLTVT.

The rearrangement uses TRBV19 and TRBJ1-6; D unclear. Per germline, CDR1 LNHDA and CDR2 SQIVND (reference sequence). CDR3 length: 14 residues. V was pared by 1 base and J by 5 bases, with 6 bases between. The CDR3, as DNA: TGTGCCAGTAGTATAGTGGCAAATAATTCACCCCTCCACTTT. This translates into CASSIVANNSPLHF.

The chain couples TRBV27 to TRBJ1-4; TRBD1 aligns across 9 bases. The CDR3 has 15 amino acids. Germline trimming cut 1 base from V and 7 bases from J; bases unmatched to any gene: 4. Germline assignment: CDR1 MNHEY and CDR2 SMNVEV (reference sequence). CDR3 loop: CASSLFVTGGEKLFF. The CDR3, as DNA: TGTGCCAGCAGTTTATTTGTGACAGGGGGTGAAAAACTGTTTTTT. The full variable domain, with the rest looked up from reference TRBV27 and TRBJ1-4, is EAQVTQNPRYLITVTGKKLTVTCSQNMNHEYMSWYRQDPGLGLRQIYYSMNVEVTDKGDVPEGYKVSRKEKRNFPLILESPSPNQTSLYFCASSLFVTGGEKLFFGSGTQLSVL.